The present T cell receptor (beta chain) was sequenced within a study of blood T cell repertoires in COVID-19. Whole-study context: Samples taken during acute and convalescent COVID-19 were collected in the United States, Italy and Spain. Sources were T cells, B-cell-depleted T cells, or PBMCs; the material itself was cDNA or gDNA.

Original analysis: Amplification of reference gene primers provided the estimated nucleated cell counts. The assay was immunoSEQ multiplex PCR, and TCRdb's table has in-frame clones only and misses some. V, J and clone size derive from that table, while D and trimming were established from the DNA sequence. This table holds some 120,000 clones, over 80% found once. This CDR3 is 10 amino acids long. The V end lost 8 bases, the J end lost 7 bases, and 6 bases lay between the germline ends. Germline CDR1 MDHEN, CDR2 SYDVKM. The sample taken for sequencing was peripheral blood. This TCR was sampled from a woman in her seventies with acute or convalescent COVID-19. The chain uses TRBV28 and TRBJ2-1; D possibly corresponds to TRBD2 (6 bases). The CDR3 is CASGGNEQFF. CDR3 in DNA: TGTGCCAGCGGGGGGAATGAGCAGTTCTTC.